The clone carrying this TCR beta chain was counted a few times. Its antigen remains unidentified. The germline V gene encodes CDR1 SGHRS and CDR2 YFSETQ. The CDR3 consists of 12 residues. Prepared TCR beta cDNA libraries contained unique molecular identifiers. Each CDR3 protein gets one entry after TCRdb re-called the PCR reads with MiXCR. The sample records fewer than 550,000 distinct CDR3 sequences, 30% to 40% being singletons. This entry belongs to a study of post-analysis software for immune sequencing data. Whole-study findings and limits: Included in a set of roughly five TRBV segments more frequent in patients than controls were TRBV5-6, TRBV5-1 and TRBV20-1.

The sequenced sample consisted of blood. This sequence joins TRBV5-1 and TRBJ2-7, with no clear D. The DNA end is more similar to TRBJ2-5, so the J call may be wrong. This clonotype originated in a girl aged 2 to 17 with multiple sclerosis. The DNA of the CDR3 is TGCGCCAGCAGCTTTGATTCGGAGACCCAGTACTTC. It translates to CASSFDSETQYF.